The source of this TCR beta chain is a study of blood T cells in healthy people across ages (dated by TCRdb to about 2015). In the study overall: Template switching captured roughly one uniquely barcoded TCR beta cDNA molecule per two T cells in model experiments. Four age groups were formed from the donors: young (average about 15 years), middle-aged (approximately 40), aged (roughly 58) and long-lived (82). Two additional independent replicas of 1 million unique cDNA reads from the same blood draw were analyzed for two donors (one aged 18 to 29 and one aged 80 or older). Age-related changes in TCR beta repertoire diversity were measured in the study by deep sequencing normalized with unique cDNA molecular identifiers. To avoid experimental bias, donors of different ages were spread randomly across the sequencing lanes.

This clonotype occurred a few times. Its specific antigen is unknown. No much larger clonotype is one base removed from it; base qualities were not supplied. Study-level results and caveats: Observed TCR beta diversity correlated strongly with the percentage of naive T cells measured by flow cytometry. The CMV infection status of donors was not known, potentially confounding age-related changes in expanded clonotypes. Conclusive comparison of naive and antigen-experienced compartments was prevented by the profiling of bulk unsorted PBMCs. Compared with the aged group, the long-lived group had more naive CD4+ T cells, fewer expanded clones and increased TCR diversity, a pattern suggesting age selection. Total diversity estimates from one million sequenced T cells were considered lower bounds and underestimates. As age increased, observed TCR beta diversity per million T cells dropped in a roughly linear way, and a significant reduction was already evident by age about 40.

The donors were 40 or so Caucasian individuals from Russia, aged 6 to 90 years, who were systemically healthy. Roughly 10 milliliters of peripheral blood were drawn from each donor into EDTA-treated Vacutainer tubes. Ficoll-Paque density-gradient centrifugation was used to isolate PBMCs, with at least 6 million per sample. Trizol reagent was used to extract total RNA from the PBMCs, yielding at least 5.5 micrograms per sample. For every donor, an aliquot of PBMCs went through flow cytometry to measure the percentages of naive CD45RAhigh/CD27high T cells. Including the terminal cysteine and phenylalanine, the CDR3 comprises 14 residues. CDR3 DNA is the only sequence kept; it has 42 bases, read in frame from the first base. Cut back by 3 bases and 2 bases, the V and J ends lie 9 bases apart. Libraries came from 5' RACE. The run used an Illumina HiSeq 2500. A second PCR of about 6 to 11 cycles was performed with a sample-barcoded 5' primer and a J-beta primer mix. A template-switch 5' adaptor carrying 12 random nucleotides introduced a unique molecular identifier onto each TCR beta cDNA molecule. Each sample yielded at least 2.5 million CDR3-containing paired-end reads. First-strand cDNA synthesis was performed from all RNA using the Mint cDNA synthesis kit, with priming by a TRBC-specific oligonucleotide. Following uracil-DNA glycosylase treatment, a first 18-cycle PCR with universal primers M1SS and BC2_uni_R was performed on all cDNA. As for how the authors treated the data: Normalization of each sample was performed by random selection of 1 million high-quality reads, each carrying a distinct molecular identifier. Instead of being binned into consensus sequences, reads that shared molecular identifiers were thrown out. MiTCR, with a Q25 quality threshold and the strictest error-elimination algorithm, was used for CDR3 identification, clonotype clustering and error correction. A nonparametric unseen species model with Euler transformation was used to estimate lower-bound total TCR beta diversity. TCRdb trimmed public reads at Q25 via fastp, called clones via MiXCR and kept in-frame beta chains. One record per CDR3 amino acid sequence lists the most common genes and DNA. V and J calls and clone size were set by TCRdb, not the authors. Present in this sample are some 670,000 distinct CDR3 sequences, roughly half of which were seen just once. Approximately 13% of the sample is held by the ten biggest clonotypes.

The chain employs TRBV12-3 or TRBV12-4 and TRBJ2-3, with no D gene named confidently. Sequencing used blood. The receptor comes from a woman older than 75 in good health. The CDR3 region reads CASSFQQFTDTQYF. The DNA is TGTGCCAGCAGTTTTCAACAGTTCACAGATACGCAGTATTTT.